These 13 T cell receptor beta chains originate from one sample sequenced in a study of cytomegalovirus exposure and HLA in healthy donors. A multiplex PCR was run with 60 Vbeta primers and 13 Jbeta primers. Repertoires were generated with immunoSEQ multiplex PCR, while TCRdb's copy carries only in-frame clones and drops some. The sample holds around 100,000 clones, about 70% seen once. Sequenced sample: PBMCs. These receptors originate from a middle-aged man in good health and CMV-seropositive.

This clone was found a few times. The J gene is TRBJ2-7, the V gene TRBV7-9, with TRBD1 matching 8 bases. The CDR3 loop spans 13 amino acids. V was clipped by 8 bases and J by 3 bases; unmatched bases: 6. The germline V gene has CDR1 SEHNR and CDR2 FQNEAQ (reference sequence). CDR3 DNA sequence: TGTGCCAGCCGAGAGGACAGGGACTACGAGCAGTACTTC. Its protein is CASREDRDYEQYF.

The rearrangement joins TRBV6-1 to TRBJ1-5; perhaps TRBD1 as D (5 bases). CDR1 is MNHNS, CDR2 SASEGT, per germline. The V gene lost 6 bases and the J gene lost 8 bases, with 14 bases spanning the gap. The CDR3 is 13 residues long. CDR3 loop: CASRPLAGEPQHF. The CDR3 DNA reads TGTGCCAGCAGACCCCTGGCGGGGGAGCCCCAGCATTTT.

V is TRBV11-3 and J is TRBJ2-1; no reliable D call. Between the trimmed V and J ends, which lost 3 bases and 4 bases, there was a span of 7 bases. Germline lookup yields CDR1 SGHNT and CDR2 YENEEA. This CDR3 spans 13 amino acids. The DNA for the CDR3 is TGTGCCAGCAGCTTGGGCTTGTACAATGAGCAGTTCTTC. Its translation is CASSLGLYNEQFF.

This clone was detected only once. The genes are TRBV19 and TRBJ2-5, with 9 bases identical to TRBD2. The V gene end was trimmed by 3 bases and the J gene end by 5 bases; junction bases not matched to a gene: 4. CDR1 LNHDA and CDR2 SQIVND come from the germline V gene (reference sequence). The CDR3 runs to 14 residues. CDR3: CASSMRLAGETQYF. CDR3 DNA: TGTGCCAGTAGTATGAGGCTAGCGGGGGAGACCCAGTACTTC.

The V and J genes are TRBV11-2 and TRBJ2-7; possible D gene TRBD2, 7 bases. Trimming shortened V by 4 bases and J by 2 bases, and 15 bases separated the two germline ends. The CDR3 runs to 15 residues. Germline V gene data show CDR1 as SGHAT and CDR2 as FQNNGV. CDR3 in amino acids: CASSSERGGAYEQYF. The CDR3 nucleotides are TGTGCCAGCAGCTCCGAAAGGGGGGGAGCCTACGAGCAGTACTTC.

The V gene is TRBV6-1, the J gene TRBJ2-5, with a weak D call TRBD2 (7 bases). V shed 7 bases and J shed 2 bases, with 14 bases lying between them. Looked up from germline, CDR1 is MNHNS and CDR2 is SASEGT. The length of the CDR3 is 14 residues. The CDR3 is CASNWGRGQETQYF. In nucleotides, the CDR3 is TGTGCCAGCAACTGGGGGCGGGGGCAAGAGACCCAGTACTTC.

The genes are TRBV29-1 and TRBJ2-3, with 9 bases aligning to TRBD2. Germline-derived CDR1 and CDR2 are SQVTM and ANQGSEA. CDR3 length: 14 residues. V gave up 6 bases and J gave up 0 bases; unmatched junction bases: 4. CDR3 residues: CSVGTSSSTDTQYF. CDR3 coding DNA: TGCAGCGTCGGGACTAGCTCTAGCACAGATACGCAGTATTTT.

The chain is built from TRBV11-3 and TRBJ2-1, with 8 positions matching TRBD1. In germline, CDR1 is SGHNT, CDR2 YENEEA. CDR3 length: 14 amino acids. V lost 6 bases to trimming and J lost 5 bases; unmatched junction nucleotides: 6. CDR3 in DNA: TGTGCCAGCAGTCTTGACAGGGGTCACAATGAGCAGTTCTTC. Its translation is CASSLDRGHNEQFF.

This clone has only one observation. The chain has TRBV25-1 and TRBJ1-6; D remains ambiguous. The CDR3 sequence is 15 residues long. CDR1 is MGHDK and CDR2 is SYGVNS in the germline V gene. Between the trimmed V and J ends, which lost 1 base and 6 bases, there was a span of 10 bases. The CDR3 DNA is TGTGCCAGCAGTGAATCGGGGATTTTTAATTCACCCCTCCACTTT. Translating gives CASSESGIFNSPLHF.

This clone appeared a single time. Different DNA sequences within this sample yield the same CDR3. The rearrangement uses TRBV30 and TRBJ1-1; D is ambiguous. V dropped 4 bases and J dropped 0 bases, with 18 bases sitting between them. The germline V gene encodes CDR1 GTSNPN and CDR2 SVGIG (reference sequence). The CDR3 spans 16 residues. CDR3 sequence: CAWMGRIEQLNTEAFF. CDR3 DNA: TGTGCCTGGATGGGCAGGATTGAACAGCTGAACACTGAAGCTTTCTTT.

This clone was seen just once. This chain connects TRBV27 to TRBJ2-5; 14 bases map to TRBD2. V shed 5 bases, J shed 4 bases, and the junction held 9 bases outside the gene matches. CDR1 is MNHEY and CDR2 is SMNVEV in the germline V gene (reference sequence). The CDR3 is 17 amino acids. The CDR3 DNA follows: TGTGCCAGCAGTCGAATCCTGGGACTAGCGGGAGTAGAGACCCAGTACTTC. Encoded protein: CASSRILGLAGVETQYF.

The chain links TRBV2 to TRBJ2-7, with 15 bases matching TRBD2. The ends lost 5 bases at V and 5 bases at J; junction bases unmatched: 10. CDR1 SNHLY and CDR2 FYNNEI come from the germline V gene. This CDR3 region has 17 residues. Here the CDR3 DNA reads TGTGCCAGCAGTTTCGGACTAGCGGGAGGGCCGGGGGACGAGCAGTACTTC. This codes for CASSFGLAGGPGDEQYF.

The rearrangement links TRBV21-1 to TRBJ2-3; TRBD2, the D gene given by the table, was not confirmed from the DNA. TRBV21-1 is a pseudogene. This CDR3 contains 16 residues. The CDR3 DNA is TGTCCCCCATTAAGGAGCGGGGGGGCCGAGATAGATACGCAGTATTTT. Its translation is CPPLRSGGAEIDTQYF.